Reported below is one TCR beta chain. This clonotype was counted once. No antigen is known for it. Base qualities are not at hand, and no much larger clone is one base apart. On its own, one read is weak support. RNA was extracted with the RNeasy kit and about 0.5 to 1 ug was reverse transcribed using random hexamers. The immunoSEQ multiplex PCR assay, covering 54 Vbeta and 13 Jbeta segments, was used to amplify TCR beta CDR3 regions. To correct PCR amplification bias, a synthetic template baseline was used for both primer optimization and computational correction. As for how the authors treated the data: Reads were annotated to V, D and J genes per IMGT and analyzed with immunoSEQ Analyzer, keeping only productive sequences. Clonality was computed as one minus Shannon entropy normalized by log2 of the number of productive unique sequences. Public and private clones were assessed among the 100 most prevalent clones of each patient and control. A clone was defined as Susac-specific if it was absent from the healthy and MS cohorts, from approximately 980 published viral clones and from other ImmuneACCESS disease sequences. In-frame beta chains were kept once TCRdb had trimmed the public reads at Q25 with fastp and called clones with MiXCR. Every entry covers one CDR3 protein and lists the most common genes and DNA from its rows. What appears here as the V and J calls and clone size reflects TCRdb's work, not the paper's. The sample profile shows some 160,000 distinct CDR3 sequences; approximately 95% of them were found once. Of the sample, roughly 0.16% falls within the top ten clones.

CDR1 SEHNR and CDR2 FQNEAQ were looked up in the germline V gene (reference sequence). Trimming takes 0 bases from V and 4 bases from J, and the germline ends sit 17 bases apart. Its CDR3 holds 17 amino acids, cysteine through phenylalanine. The sequence is cut down to CDR3 DNA, 51 bases in frame from base 1. The sample is drawn from a study of CD8 T cells in Susac syndrome (dated 2019 in TCRdb). At the level of the whole study: The study used repertoire sequencing to test whether antigen drove CD8+ T cell activation and differentiation in Susac syndrome. The clonality of the CD8+ T cell repertoire was compared across more than 9 healthy donors, around 14 Susac syndrome patients and around 15 multiple sclerosis patients.

High-throughput TCR beta sequencing profiled peripheral blood CD8+ and CD4+ T cells from healthy donors, Susac syndrome patients and multiple sclerosis patients. The multiple sclerosis controls were treatment-naive patients whose relapsing-remitting disease, either stable or active, fulfilled the revised McDonald criteria. CD8+ TEMRA cells were enriched by FACS, while bulk CD8+ and CD4+ T cells were purified by magnetic negative isolation. Blood was drawn into EDTA tubes, processed within 24 hours, and PBMCs were isolated by density gradient centrifugation. PBMCs intended for TCR sequencing were cryopreserved in liquid nitrogen and were subsequently thawed in a 37 degrees C water bath. Purity of sorted or isolated CD4+, CD8+ and CD8+ TEMRA cells was at least 90%. Beyond this particular receptor, the publication reports: The number of individuals in the TCR sequencing and HLA analysis was acknowledged as relatively small.

The TCR comes from a human donor with multiple sclerosis. The specimen sequenced was CD8+ T cells from PBMCs. The chain joins TRBV7-9 to TRBJ2-3; TRBD2 might be the D gene, on 5 matching bases. The DNA sequence is TGTGCCAGCAGCTTAGCCCGATCTCTCGGAGGCGCAGATACGCAGTATTTT. It translates to CASSLARSLGGADTQYF.